This TCR beta chain was profiled in a study of early T cells in non-severe SARS-CoV-2 infection. This CDR3 region has 13 residues. Trimming shortened V by 3 bases and J by 8 bases, and 12 bases separated the two germline ends. Germline V gives CDR1 KGHSH, CDR2 LQKENI. This clonotype was counted many times. Using its own MiXCR run on the 5' RACE reads, TCRdb lists one record per CDR3 protein. Of tens of thousands of distinct CDR3 sequences in the sample, roughly 4% were seen once. Sequencing was performed on whole blood. The receptor was isolated from an adult who was a healthcare worker with PCR-confirmed SARS-CoV-2 infection or an uninfected control (not recorded which). The V and J genes are TRBV18 and TRBJ2-3; a possible D gene is TRBD2 (5 bases). In DNA form, the CDR3 reads TGTGCCAGCTCACCCGACGGGGAGCGTACGCAGTATTTT. Amino acid sequence: CASSPDGERTQYF.